The sequence of this TCR beta chain was determined in a study of low-dose radiotherapy and immunotherapy resistance in tumors. Covering alpha and beta chains, TRAV- and TRBV-specific primers were used for the first-strand cDNA. The authors amplified TCRs for about 18 PCR cycles with a constant-region primer and a V-primer adapter. Each CDR3 protein is one row after TCRdb ran MiXCR on the reads. The data show 30,000 or so distinct CDR3 sequences, roughly 49% seen once. Time point noted: after trial treatment. Described treatment: LDRT plus nivolumab, ipilimumab, low-dose cyclophosphamide and aspirin (RACIN trial). This clonotype has at least ten counts. Looked up from germline, CDR1 is MNHGY and CDR2 is SAAAGT. This CDR3 has 13 residues. V lost 6 bases and J lost 0, with 8 bases in between.

This chain links TRBV6-8 with TRBJ1-1, with D unclear. The sample was PBMCs, taken after low-dose radiotherapy plus immunotherapy. This clonotype was sampled from a male donor with gallbladder cancer. The CDR3 DNA reads TGTGCCAGCAGATTCAAGTTGAACACTGAAGCTTTCTTT. Translated, it gives CASRFKLNTEAFF.